This T cell receptor beta chain was observed in a study of shared clonotypes between healthy human individuals. Study at large: Each donor's CD8 memory used one plate, CD8 naive two, each CD4 subset three.

Generated by immunoSEQ multiplex PCR, the TCRdb table keeps only in-frame clones and is missing some. The sample has fewer than 1.8 million clones, approximately 98.5% seen once. Each of the donors was a healthy adult who was HIV-negative and had not had a recent acute infection or vaccination. Material: naive CD4+ T cells sorted from blood. Regarding subset: CD45RA+ positively selected. The TCR originated in a young man in good health.

The CDR3 nucleotides read TGTGCCAGCAGCTTGACCCCAACAGGGACAAACGGTTTCTTT. Protein product: CASSLTPTGTNGFF. The rearrangement links TRBV5-6 to TRBJ1-1, with a tentative D call TRBD1 (6 bases). Germline CDR1 reads SGHDT; CDR2 reads YYEEEE. The germline V and J ends were trimmed by 1 base and 13 bases, with 20 bases remaining between them. CDR3 size: 14 residues.